This entry concerns a single T cell receptor (beta chain). Its antigen remains undetermined. No base quality values were provided; no much bigger clone lies one nucleotide off. TCRbeta CDR3 regions were amplified from genomic DNA using the immunoSEQ Assay, a bias-controlled multiplex PCR. The original methods were these. Within the assay, amplification of reference gene primers was used to estimate how many nucleated cells each sample contained. Sequence reads were collapsed and filtered to measure the absolute abundance of every unique TCRbeta CDR3 rearrangement. For each sample, productive Simpson clonality was calculated by taking the square root of Simpson's diversity index across productive rearrangements. Imported from immuneACCESS, the table was reduced by TCRdb to in-frame sequences with V and J called. These copies leave out some clones; in studies compared against another copy, an unresolved V gene accounts for under half, and the cause of the remainder is not known. That table furnishes V, J and clone size, whereas the DNA furnished D and trimming. This sample lists 70,000 to 95,000 clones; 75% to 85% were detected once. The ten top clones hold about 11% of the sample.

Based on the germline V gene, the CDR1 and CDR2 sequences are SGHVS and FNYEAQ. From its cysteine to its phenylalanine, the CDR3 spans 16 amino acids. CDR3 DNA is the only sequence kept; it has 48 bases, read in frame from the first base. From V the trimming removes 5 bases and from J it removes 0 bases, while the gene matches leave 6 bases of the junction unaccounted for. These data are taken from a study of blood T cell repertoires in COVID-19 (dated by TCRdb to about 2020). About the full investigation: The collaborator samples originated in the United States, Italy and Spain and spanned the acute and convalescent phases of COVID-19. The material from the prospective study consisted of cDNA or gDNA derived from T cells, B-cell-depleted T cells, or PBMCs. The dataset comprised deeply sampled blood TCRbeta repertoires from subjects exposed to, actively infected with, or recovered from COVID-19. The repertoires were released in a freely available public database intended as a resource for research on the immune response to SARS-CoV-2. The samples were drawn from the first 160 participants of the ongoing ImmuneRACE study and from more than 1,000 subjects provided by 6 global collaborators. A de-identified subject ID, COVID-19 status, age in years and sex were almost always included in the sample metadata. Where available, HLA class I and class II types were obtained from metadata supplied by the sample provider rather than from assay-based typing.

The collaborating institutions used their own protocols to collect whole blood in K2EDTA tubes. Collaborator samples were shipped for TCRbeta analysis as frozen whole blood, isolated PBMCs, or DNA extracted from either sample type. What the research found in general, with its limitations: Clinical and demographic metadata were provided uncurated, with the amount varying by source and participant.

The clonotype originates from a woman in her thirties or forties with active or convalescent COVID-19. The sample taken for sequencing was peripheral blood. The chain couples TRBV7-6 to TRBJ2-5, and 10 junctional nucleotides match TRBD2. The sequenced DNA: TGTGCCAGCAGCCCCGGACTAGCGGAGTACCAAGAGACCCAGTACTTC. Translated, it gives CASSPGLAEYQETQYF.